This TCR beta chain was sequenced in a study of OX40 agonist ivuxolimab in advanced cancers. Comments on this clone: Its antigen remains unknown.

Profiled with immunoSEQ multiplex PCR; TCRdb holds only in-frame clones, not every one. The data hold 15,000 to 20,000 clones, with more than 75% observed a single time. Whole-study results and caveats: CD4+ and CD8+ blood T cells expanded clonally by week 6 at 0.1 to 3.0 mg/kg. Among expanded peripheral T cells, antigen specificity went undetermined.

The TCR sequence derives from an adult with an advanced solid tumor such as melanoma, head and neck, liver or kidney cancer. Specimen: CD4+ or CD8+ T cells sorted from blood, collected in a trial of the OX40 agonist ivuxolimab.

The CDR3 reads CASSPPGQSSYEQYF. The CDR3 nucleotides read TGTGCCAGCAGCCCTCCGGGACAGAGCTCCTACGAGCAGTACTTC. The V gene is TRBV5-8, the J gene TRBJ2-7, with 7 bases that match TRBD1. CDR1 is SGHTS, CDR2 YDEGEE, per germline. This CDR3 is built from 15 residues. V lost 4 bases and J lost 0; bases outside the gene matches: 7. Drawing the rest from reference TRBV5-8 and TRBJ2-7, the complete variable domain is EAGVTQSPTHLIKTRGQQATLRCSPISGHTSVYWYQQALGLGLQFLLWYDEGEERNRGNFPPRFSGRQFPNYSSELNVNALELEDSALYLCASSPPGQSSYEQYFGPGTRLTVT.